This T cell receptor (beta chain) comes out of a study of cytomegalovirus exposure and HLA in healthy donors. Notes on the study in general: Among TCR beta chains, those listed as cytomegalovirus-associated numbered around 180.

Deletions cut 5 bases from V and 5 bases from J, with 15 bases between. The CDR3 extends over 14 amino acids. Germline V lookup: CDR1 SGHVS, CDR2 FNYEAQ. Both 60 Vbeta primers and 13 Jbeta primers went into the PCR. Produced via immunoSEQ multiplex PCR; TCRdb's table is partial and in-frame only. Here the sample spans 140,000 or so clones, over 75% being singletons. With regard to this clone: What it binds is unknown.

This sequence originates from a female donor in good health and CMV-seronegative. The sample comprised PBMCs. This chain joins TRBV7-6 and TRBJ2-5, with D possibly TRBD2 on 6 matching bases. The CDR3 DNA reads as TGTGCCAGCAGCGGTAGGAGGGGCTGGGAGACCCAGTACTTC. Translating it yields CASSGRRGWETQYF.